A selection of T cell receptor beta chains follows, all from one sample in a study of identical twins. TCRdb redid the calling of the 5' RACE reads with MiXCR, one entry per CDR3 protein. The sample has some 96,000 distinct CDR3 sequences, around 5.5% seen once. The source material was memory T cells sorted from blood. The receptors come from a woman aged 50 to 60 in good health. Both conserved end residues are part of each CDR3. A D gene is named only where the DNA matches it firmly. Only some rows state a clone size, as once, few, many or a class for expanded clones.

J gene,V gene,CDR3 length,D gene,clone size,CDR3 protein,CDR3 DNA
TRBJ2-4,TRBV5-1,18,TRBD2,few,CASSLVPTSGLAGNIQYF,TGCGCCAGCAGCTTAGTCCCCACAAGTGGGCTAGCGGGGAACATTCAGTACTTC
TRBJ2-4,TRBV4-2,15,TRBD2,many,CASSQDLGAGNIQYF,TGTGCCAGCAGCCAAGATCTGGGAGCGGGGAACATTCAGTACTTC
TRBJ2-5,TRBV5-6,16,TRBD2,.,CASSSGTSGRQETQYF,TGTGCCAGCAGCTCCGGGACTAGCGGGAGGCAAGAGACCCAGTACTTC
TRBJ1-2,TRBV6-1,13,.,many,CASTSRRDYGYTF,TGTGCCAGCACCTCTAGGAGGGACTATGGCTACACCTTC
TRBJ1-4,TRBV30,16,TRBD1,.,CAWSDFRTGSNEKLFF,TGTGCCTGGAGTGATTTCAGGACAGGCTCCAATGAAAAACTGTTTTTT
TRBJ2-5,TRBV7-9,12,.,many,CASSMSTETQYF,TGTGCCAGCAGCATGAGCACCGAGACCCAGTACTTC
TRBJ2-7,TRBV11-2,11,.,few,CASSLASEQYF,TGTGCCAGCAGCCTGGCCAGCGAGCAGTACTTC
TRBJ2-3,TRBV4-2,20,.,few,CASSQESPAWAAQSTDTQYF,TGTGCCAGCAGCCAAGAGTCCCCGGCGTGGGCAGCTCAGAGCACAGATACGCAGTATTTT
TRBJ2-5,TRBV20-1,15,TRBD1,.,CSALGGTGHQETQYF,TGCAGTGCTCTAGGCGGGACAGGACATCAAGAGACCCAGTACTTC
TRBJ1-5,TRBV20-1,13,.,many,CSAETGFNQPQHF,TGCAGTGCCGAAACAGGGTTCAATCAGCCCCAGCATTTT
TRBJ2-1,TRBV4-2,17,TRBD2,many,CASSQGRRSGREAEQFF,TGTGCCAGCAGCCAAGGGCGGCGGAGCGGGAGGGAGGCTGAGCAGTTCTTC
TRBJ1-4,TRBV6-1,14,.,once,CASSDLQGNEKLFF,TGTGCCAGCAGTGATCTACAGGGCAATGAAAAACTGTTTTTT
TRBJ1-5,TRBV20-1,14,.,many,CSANPGRGYQPQHF,TGCAGTGCTAATCCGGGGAGGGGATATCAGCCCCAGCATTTT